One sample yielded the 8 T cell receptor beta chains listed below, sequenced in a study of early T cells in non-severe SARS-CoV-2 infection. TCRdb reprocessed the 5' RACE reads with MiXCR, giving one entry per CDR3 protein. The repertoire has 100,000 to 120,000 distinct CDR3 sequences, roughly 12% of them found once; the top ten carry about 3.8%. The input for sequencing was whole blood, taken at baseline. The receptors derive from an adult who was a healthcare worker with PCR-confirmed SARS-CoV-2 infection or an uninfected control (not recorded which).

CDR3 sequence reads: CAWSAGQAPYEQYF. CDR3 bases: TGTGCCTGGAGTGCGGGACAGGCCCCCTACGAGCAGTACTTC. The chain uses TRBV30 and TRBJ2-7, with 8 bases identical to TRBD1. Trimming removed 1 base from V and 2 bases from J; junction bases left unmatched: 4. Germline loops: CDR1 GTSNPN, CDR2 SVGIG (reference sequence). CDR3 length: 14 residues. Looking up the rest from reference TRBV30 and TRBJ2-7 gives the full variable domain: SQTIHQWPATLVQPVGSPLSLECTVEGTSNPNLYWYRQAAGRGLQLLFYSVGIGQISSEVPQNLSASRPQDRQFILSSKKLLLSDSGFYLCAWSAGQAPYEQYFGPGTRLTVT.

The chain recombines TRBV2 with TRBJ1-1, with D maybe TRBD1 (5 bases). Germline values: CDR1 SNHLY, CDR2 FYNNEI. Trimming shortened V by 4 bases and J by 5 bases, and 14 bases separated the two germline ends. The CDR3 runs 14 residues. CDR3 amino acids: CASSGIRVGTEAFF. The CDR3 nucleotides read TGTGCCAGCAGTGGGATCAGGGTTGGAACTGAAGCTTTCTTT.

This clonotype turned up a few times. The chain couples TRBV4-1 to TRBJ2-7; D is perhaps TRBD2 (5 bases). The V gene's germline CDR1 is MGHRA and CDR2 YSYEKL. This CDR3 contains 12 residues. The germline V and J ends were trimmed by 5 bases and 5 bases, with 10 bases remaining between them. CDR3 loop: CASSGGFDEQYF. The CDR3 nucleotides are TGCGCCAGCAGCGGAGGTTTCGACGAGCAGTACTTC.

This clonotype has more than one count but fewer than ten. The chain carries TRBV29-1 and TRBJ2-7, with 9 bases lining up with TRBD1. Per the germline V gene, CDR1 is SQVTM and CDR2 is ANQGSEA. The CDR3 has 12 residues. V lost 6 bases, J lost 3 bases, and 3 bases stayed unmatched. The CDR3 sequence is CSVTDRGYEQYF. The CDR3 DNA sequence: TGCAGCGTGACGGACAGGGGCTACGAGCAGTACTTC.

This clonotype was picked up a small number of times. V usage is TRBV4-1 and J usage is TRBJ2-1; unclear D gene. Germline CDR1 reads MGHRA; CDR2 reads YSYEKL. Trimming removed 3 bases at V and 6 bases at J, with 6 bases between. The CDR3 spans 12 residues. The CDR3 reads CASSQYSNEQFF. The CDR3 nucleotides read TGCGCCAGCAGCCAGTATAGCAATGAGCAGTTCTTC.

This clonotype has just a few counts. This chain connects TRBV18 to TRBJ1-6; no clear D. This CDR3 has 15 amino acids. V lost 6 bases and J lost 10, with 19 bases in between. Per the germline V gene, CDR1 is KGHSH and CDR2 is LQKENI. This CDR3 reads CASSQDGRSGSPLHF. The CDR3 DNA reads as TGTGCCAGCTCGCAGGACGGACGTTCGGGGTCACCCCTCCACTTT.

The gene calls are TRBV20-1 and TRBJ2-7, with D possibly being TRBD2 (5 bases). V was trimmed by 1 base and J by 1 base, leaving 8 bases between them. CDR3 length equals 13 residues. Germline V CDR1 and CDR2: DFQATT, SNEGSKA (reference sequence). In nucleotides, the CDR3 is TGCAGTGCTAGAGCCGGGGTTTCCTACGAGCAGTACTTC. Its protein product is CSARAGVSYEQYF.

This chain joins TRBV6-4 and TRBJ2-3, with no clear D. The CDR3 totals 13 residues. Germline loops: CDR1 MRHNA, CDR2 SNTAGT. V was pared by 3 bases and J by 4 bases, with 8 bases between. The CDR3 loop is CASSENGPDTQYF. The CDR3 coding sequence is TGTGCCAGCAGTGAAAATGGGCCAGATACGCAGTATTTT.